This passage covers 10 T cell receptor beta chains from one sample sequenced in a study of cytomegalovirus exposure and HLA in healthy donors. PCR amplification relied on 60 Vbeta primers (plus 13 Jbeta primers). The protocol was immunoSEQ multiplex PCR, while the TCRdb copy is restricted to in-frame clones and leaves out a portion. Of approximately 85,000 clones in the sample, about four fifths were seen once. The sequenced sample consisted of PBMCs. These receptors were obtained from a man aged 50 or older in good health and CMV-seropositive.

This clone was picked up one time. The chain recombines TRBV5-6 with TRBJ2-3; 10 bases are a match to TRBD1. The V gene end was trimmed by 3 bases and the J gene end by 3 bases; junction bases not matched to a gene: 7. The CDR3 runs 16 residues. The germline gives CDR1 SGHDT, CDR2 YYEEEE. CDR3 bases: TGTGCCAGCAGCTCCCTACCGGGACAGGGGACAGATACGCAGTATTTT. This gives the protein CASSSLPGQGTDTQYF. Using reference TRBV5-6 and TRBJ2-3 for the parts outside the CDR3, the full variable domain is DAGVTQSPTHLIKTRGQQVTLRCSPKSGHDTVSWYQQALGQGPQFIFQYYEEEERQRGNFPDRFSGHQFPNYSSELNVNALLLGDSALYLCASSSLPGQGTDTQYFGPGTRLTVL.

The J gene is TRBJ2-3, the V gene TRBV27, with TRBD2 identical over 7 bases. This CDR3 region has 15 residues. V was pared by 5 bases and J by 8 bases, with 13 bases of the junction left unmatched. In germline, CDR1 is MNHEY, CDR2 SMNVEV (reference sequence). The chain's CDR3 is CASSLRDYMEITQYF. CDR3 DNA sequence: TGTGCCAGCAGTCTACGGGACTACATGGAGATTACGCAGTATTTT.

The chain couples TRBV27 to TRBJ2-3; 8 bases fit TRBD2. The J segment lost 0 bases and the V segment lost 6 bases, leaving 8 bases of the junction unmatched. The CDR3 length is 16 residues. Per germline, CDR1 MNHEY and CDR2 SMNVEV (reference sequence). CDR3 nucleotides: TGTGCCAGCAGGACAATAGCGGGGCCTAGCACAGATACGCAGTATTTT. It translates to CASRTIAGPSTDTQYF.

The chain is built from TRBV7-2 and TRBJ1-1; D is uncertain. In germline, CDR1 is SGHTA, CDR2 FQGNSA. The CDR3 consists of 12 residues. Between the trimmed V and J ends, which lost 5 bases and 8 bases, there was a span of 12 bases. CDR3 sequence reads: CASSAPTREAFF. The CDR3 DNA reads as TGTGCCAGCAGCGCACCAACGAGGGAAGCTTTCTTT.

About this clone itself: One end of the junction does not line up with germline, which may come from a read error. V usage is TRBV6-6 and J usage is TRBJ2-7, with D tentatively TRBD2 (5 bases). CDR1 and CDR2 (germline): MNHNY, SVGAGI (reference sequence). This CDR3 region has 15 residues. In nucleotides, the CDR3 is TGTGCCATCGCGCAAACCTTGGACTCCTCCTACGGGCAGTACTTC. This translates into CAIAQTLDSSYGQYF.

The chain carries TRBV7-2 and TRBJ1-2, with 7 bases aligning to TRBD1. V was pared by 5 bases and J by 0 bases, with 12 bases of the junction left unmatched. The CDR3 has 17 residues. CDR1 and CDR2 (germline): SGHTA, FQGNSA. CDR3 sequence (DNA): TGTGCCAGCAGCCCCCGGACAGGATACCCCACTAACTATGGCTACACCTTC. It specifies CASSPRTGYPTNYGYTF.

The rearrangement uses TRBV5-1 and TRBJ1-2, with D possibly matching TRBD1 (5 bases). This CDR3 spans 17 amino acids. V lost 2 bases to trimming and J lost 6 bases, with 23 bases between them. Germline V lookup: CDR1 SGHRS, CDR2 YFSETQ. The CDR3 is CASSFGTSGRGKDGYTF. The CDR3 bases are TGCGCCAGCAGCTTCGGGACTTCGGGGAGGGGCAAGGATGGCTACACCTTC.

The rearrangement joins TRBV7-9 to TRBJ1-1, with 7 bases identical to TRBD1. Germline V gene lookup returns CDR1 SEHNR and CDR2 FQNEAQ (reference sequence). CDR3 length: 17 residues. V was clipped by 3 bases and J by 1 base; unmatched bases: 11. CDR3 bases: TGTGCCAGCAGCTTTTTTCCGAACAGGGGCGCGAACACTGAAGCTTTCTTT. It yields the protein CASSFFPNRGANTEAFF.

This chain joins TRBV5-4 and TRBJ2-3; 10 bases fit TRBD2. This CDR3 region has 18 residues. Germline V lookup: CDR1 SGHNT, CDR2 YYREEE (reference sequence). Germline trimming cut 2 bases from V and 1 base from J; bases unmatched to any gene: 10. The chain's CDR3 is CASSFGASGSVGTDTQYF. The CDR3 coding sequence is TGTGCCAGCAGCTTCGGGGCTAGCGGGAGTGTTGGCACAGATACGCAGTATTTT.

This rearrangement joins TRBV11-2 to TRBJ2-3; TRBD2 matches at 7 bases. V shed 2 bases, J shed 4 bases, and the junction held 3 bases outside the gene matches. The CDR3 covers 14 residues. Germline values: CDR1 SGHAT, CDR2 FQNNGV. CDR3 sequence: CASSLTGGADTQYF. The CDR3 nucleotides read TGTGCCAGCAGCTTAACGGGAGGCGCAGATACGCAGTATTTT.